This TCR beta chain originates from a study of Graves' ophthalmopathy and Graves' hyperthyroidism. Study summary: Stable hyperthyroid donors showed no ophthalmopathy during 18 months follow-up. Study-wide findings and caveats: Researchers report that a 13-signature model separated ophthalmopathy from stable hyperthyroidism, posting roughly 90% sensitivity and about 78% specificity. The majority of expanded thyroid clonotypes above 0.001 frequency also occurred in blood.

Using RNA transcripts, the TCR beta CDR3 regions were amplified. RT-PCR with HTBI primers came first, then second-round multiplex PCR. TCRdb reprocessed the multiplex PCR reads via MiXCR and lists one record per CDR3 protein. The data contain 580,000 or so distinct CDR3 sequences, less than 45% of them seen just once; the ten biggest clones take up roughly 4%. Included hyperthyroidism patients were aged 18 to 65 and newly diagnosed (under 2 months' duration). This clonotype showed up many times. Its cognate antigen is unknown. Looked up from germline, CDR1 is DFQATT and CDR2 is SNEGSKA (reference sequence). Germline trimming cut 0 bases from V and 5 bases from J; bases unmatched to any gene: 11. The CDR3 consists of 16 residues.

Sequenced sample: peripheral blood or thyroid tissue (not recorded which). The TCR comes from an adult man with Graves' hyperthyroidism. This rearrangement joins TRBV20-1 to TRBJ2-7, with 9 bases aligning to TRBD1. The CDR3 region is CSARDDLGTGSHEQYF. The CDR3 DNA follows: TGCAGTGCTAGAGATGATCTCGGGACAGGGTCGCACGAGCAGTACTTC.